This TCR beta chain came from a study of T cell repertoires in cytomegalovirus infection. Study-wide background: CMV epitopes that were recently identified and HLA-C-restricted were used alongside well-studied HLA-B-restricted ones. Indications came from public TCR beta signatures; they pointed to CMV infection and to a matching HLA type. Overall study findings and caveats: People with CMV and the relevant HLA were identified by cumulative public TCR beta family frequency.

On this clonotype: Its cognate antigen is unknown.

The CDR3 contains 14 residues. Germline lookup yields CDR1 SEHNR and CDR2 FQNEAQ (reference sequence). V trimming: 5 bases; J trimming: 6 bases; junction bases outside the gene matches: 3. TCRdb re-analysed the reads in MiXCR, keeping a single row per CDR3 protein. The sample holds around 570,000 distinct CDR3 sequences, approximately 40% seen once. This chain links TRBV7-9 with TRBJ2-2; TRBD1 matches at 10 bases. The sequenced sample was cultured PBMCs, obtained from culture after CMV antigen stimulation. The source of this sequence is a human donor in good health (CMV status not recorded). Some clones in this sample may be carry-over from other donors' samples. The CDR3 DNA reads TGTGCCAGCAGCCCCGGGACAGGGGCCGGGGAGCTGTTTTTT. This gives the protein CASSPGTGAGELFF.